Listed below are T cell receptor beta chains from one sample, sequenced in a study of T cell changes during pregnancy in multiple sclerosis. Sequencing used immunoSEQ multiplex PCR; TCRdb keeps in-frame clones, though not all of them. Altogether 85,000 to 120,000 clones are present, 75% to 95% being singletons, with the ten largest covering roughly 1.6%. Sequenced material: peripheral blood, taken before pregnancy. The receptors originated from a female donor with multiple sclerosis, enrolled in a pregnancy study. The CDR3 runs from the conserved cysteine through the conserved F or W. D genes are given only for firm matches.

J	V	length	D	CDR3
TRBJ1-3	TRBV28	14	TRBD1	CASSFLRGGNTIYF
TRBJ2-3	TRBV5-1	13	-	CASYGQNTDTQYF
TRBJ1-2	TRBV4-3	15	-	CASSQDGGNRGGYTF
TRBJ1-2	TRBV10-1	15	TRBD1	CASSPSRDRGHGYTF
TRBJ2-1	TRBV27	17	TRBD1	CASSLSPGQGAYNEQFF
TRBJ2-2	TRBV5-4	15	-	CASSRTPQNTGELFF
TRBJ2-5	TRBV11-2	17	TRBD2	CASSLGRRGGGEETQYF
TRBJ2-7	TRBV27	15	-	CASSAGAEAPYEQYF
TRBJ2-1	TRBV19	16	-	CASKNYSWFRDNEQFF
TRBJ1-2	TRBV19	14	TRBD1	CASSPKTGPYGYTF
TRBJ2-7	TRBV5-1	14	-	CASSIQLGNYEQYF
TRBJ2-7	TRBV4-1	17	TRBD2	CASSRPLAGGAEYEQYF
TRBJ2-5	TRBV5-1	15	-	CASSSPGLVEETQYF
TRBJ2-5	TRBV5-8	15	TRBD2	CASSQEILAVETQYF
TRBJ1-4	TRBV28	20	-	CASSLSYDYPVGTTNEKLFF
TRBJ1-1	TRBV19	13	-	CASSSRGSTEAFF
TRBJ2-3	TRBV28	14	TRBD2	CASNPGGRVDTQYF
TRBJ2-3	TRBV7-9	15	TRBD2	CASSSLAGSTDTQYF
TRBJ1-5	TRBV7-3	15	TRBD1	CASSLEDRGNQPQHF
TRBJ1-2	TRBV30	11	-	CAWSVLQVQQF
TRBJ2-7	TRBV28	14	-	CASSFPNRAHEQYF
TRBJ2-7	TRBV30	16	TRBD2	CAWSAGGRGARNEQYF
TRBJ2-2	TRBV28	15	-	CASRNPQGNTGELFF
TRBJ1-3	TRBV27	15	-	CASSSTGWSGNTIYF
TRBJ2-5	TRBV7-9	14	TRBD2	CAGAGTSRQETQYF
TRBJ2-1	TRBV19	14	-	CASSIEAGTGEQFF
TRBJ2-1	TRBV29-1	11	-	CSVEGSGEQFF
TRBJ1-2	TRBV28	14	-	CASSPKPRLYGYTF
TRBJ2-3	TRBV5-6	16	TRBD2	CASSLAAGGPPDTQYF
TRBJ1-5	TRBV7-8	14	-	CASSFSEGNQPQHF
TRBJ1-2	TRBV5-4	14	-	CASSLPEGLEGYTF
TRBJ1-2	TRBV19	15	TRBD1	CASSILDRTPYGYTF
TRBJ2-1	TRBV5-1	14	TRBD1	CASSPRTGYNEQFF
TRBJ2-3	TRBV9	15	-	CASSVGLALTDTQYF
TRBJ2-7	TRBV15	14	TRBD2	CATSRGGLGYEQYF
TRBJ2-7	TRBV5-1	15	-	CASSFGSSTSYEQYF
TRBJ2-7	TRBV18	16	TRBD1	CASSLIQGAPSHEQYF